The T cell receptor beta chain described here comes from a study of cytomegalovirus exposure and HLA in healthy donors. Study conclusions and caveats: TCR beta sequences reportedly predicted most subjects' HLA-A and HLA-B alleles accurately.

V was pared by 2 bases and J by 4 bases, with 15 bases between. The CDR3 covers 15 residues. CDR1 and CDR2 from the germline V gene are SGDLS and YYNGEE. The primer mix had 60 Vbeta and 13 Jbeta primers. Profiled with immunoSEQ multiplex PCR; TCRdb holds only in-frame clones, not every one. The sample yields under 200,000 clones, roughly 85% seen once. For this clone: The antigen remains undetermined.

The sample was PBMCs. The clonotype originates from a man between 45 and 60 years old in good health and CMV-seropositive. The chain joins TRBV9 to TRBJ2-5, with D perhaps TRBD1 (7 bases). CDR3 DNA sequence: TGTGCCAGCAGCGTCGGAGGGGGCGGAGGAGAGACCCAGTACTTC. This translates into CASSVGGGGGETQYF.